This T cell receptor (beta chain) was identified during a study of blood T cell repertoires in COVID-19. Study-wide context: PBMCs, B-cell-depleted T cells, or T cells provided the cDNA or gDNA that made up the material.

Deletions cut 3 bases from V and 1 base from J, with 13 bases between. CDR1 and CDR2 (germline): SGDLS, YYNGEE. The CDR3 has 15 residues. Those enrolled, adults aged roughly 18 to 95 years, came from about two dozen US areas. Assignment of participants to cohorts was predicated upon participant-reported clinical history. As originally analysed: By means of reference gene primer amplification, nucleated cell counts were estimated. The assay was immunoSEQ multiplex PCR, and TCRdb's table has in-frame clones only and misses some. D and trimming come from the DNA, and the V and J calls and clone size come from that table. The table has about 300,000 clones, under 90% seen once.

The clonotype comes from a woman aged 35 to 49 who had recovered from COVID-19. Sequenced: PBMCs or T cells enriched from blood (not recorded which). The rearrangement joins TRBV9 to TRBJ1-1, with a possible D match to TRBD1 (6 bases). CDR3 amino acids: CASSAGGSRNTEAFF. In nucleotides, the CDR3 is TGTGCCAGCAGCGCGGGGGGCAGCAGGAACACTGAAGCTTTCTTT.